These 30 T cell receptor beta chains originate from one sample sequenced in a study of blood T cell repertoires in COVID-19. Generated by immunoSEQ multiplex PCR, the TCRdb table keeps only in-frame clones and is missing some. The top ten hold roughly 15% of the sample, which has over 100,000 clones, 87% seen once. The sequencing input was peripheral blood. These receptors originate from a man between 45 and 60 years old with acute or convalescent COVID-19.

This clone was recorded only once. V usage is TRBV24-1 and J usage is TRBJ2-3; 11 positions match TRBD1. The V and J ends lost 3 bases and 6 bases, in that order; junction bases with no gene match: 7. Germline lookup yields CDR1 KGHDR and CDR2 SFDVKD. This CDR3 is 16 amino acids long. The CDR3 region is CATSDPGTGGRDTQYF. In nucleotides, the CDR3 is TGTGCCACCAGTGATCCCGGGACAGGGGGTCGGGATACGCAGTATTTT.

The chain has TRBV19 and TRBJ1-5; D call uncertain. The CDR3 is 15 residues long. Trimming removed 3 bases at V and 5 bases at J, with 14 bases between. Germline CDR1 LNHDA, CDR2 SQIVND (reference sequence). CDR3 DNA: TGTGCCAGTAGTATGGGTCCCGGGAGAGATCAGCCCCAGCATTTT. Protein sequence: CASSMGPGRDQPQHF. Filled out from reference TRBV19 and TRBJ1-5, the complete variable domain reads DGGITQSPKYLFRKEGQNVTLSCEQNLNHDAMYWYRQDPGQGLRLIYYSQIVNDFQKGDIAEGYSVSREKKESFPLTVTSAQKNPTAFYLCASSMGPGRDQPQHFGDGTRLSIL.

V usage is TRBV30 and J usage is TRBJ1-1; a possible D gene is TRBD1 (6 bases). CDR1 and CDR2 from the germline V gene are GTSNPN and SVGIG (reference sequence). The CDR3 runs 11 residues. The V end lost 4 bases, the J end lost 8 bases, and 11 bases lay between the germline ends. The CDR3 protein is CAWTRGKEAFF. The CDR3 DNA reads TGTGCCTGGACCAGGGGAAAGGAAGCTTTCTTT.

J is TRBJ1-2 and V is TRBV27; 8 nucleotides agree with TRBD1. J was trimmed by 4 bases and V by 4 bases; bases with no gene match: 2. Germline CDR1 is MNHEY and CDR2 is SMNVEV (reference sequence). This CDR3 is built from 13 residues. CDR3 protein: CASSSTGAYGYTF. The CDR3 bases are TGTGCCAGCAGTTCGACAGGGGCCTATGGCTACACCTTC.

The V call is TRBV13, the J call TRBJ1-1; weak D call: TRBD1 (6 bases). The CDR3 length is 16 residues. Germline V CDR1 and CDR2: PRHDT, FYEKMQ (reference sequence). Between the trimmed V and J ends, which lost 4 bases and 6 bases, there was a span of 21 bases. CDR3 coding DNA: TGTGCCAGCAGCTCCTACTCGGGGGGGGCTGGTGCTGAAGCTTTCTTT. This translates into CASSSYSGGAGAEAFF. The full variable domain, with the rest looked up from reference TRBV13 and TRBJ1-1, is AAGVIQSPRHLIKEKRETATLKCYPIPRHDTVYWYQQGPGQDPQFLISFYEKMQSDKGSIPDRFSAQQFSDYHSELNMSSLELGDSALYFCASSSYSGGAGAEAFFGQGTRLTVV.

This clone was detected only once. The chain recombines TRBV28 with TRBJ2-1; the match to TRBD2 covers 12 bases. The CDR3 contains 15 residues. Looked up from germline, CDR1 is MDHEN and CDR2 is SYDVKM. V was clipped by 7 bases and J by 4 bases; unmatched bases: 5. CDR3 sequence reads: CASTLAGGPYNEQFF. The CDR3 nucleotides are TGTGCCAGCACCCTAGCGGGAGGGCCATACAATGAGCAGTTCTTC.

V gene TRBV5-1 combines with J gene TRBJ2-7, with TRBD1 as a possible D gene (6 bases). The germline CDR1 and CDR2 sequences are SGHRS and YFSETQ. The CDR3 totals 17 residues. Trimming removed 0 bases from V and 2 bases from J, with 18 bases in between. The CDR3 protein is CASSLAAVGRGTYEQYF. Written as DNA, the CDR3 is TGCGCCAGCAGCTTGGCCGCCGTGGGCAGGGGTACCTACGAGCAGTACTTC.

The genes are TRBV7-6 and TRBJ2-2, with 9 bases lining up with TRBD1. From germline, CDR1 is SGHVS and CDR2 FNYEAQ. Trimming removed 10 bases from V and 7 bases from J; junction bases left unmatched: 7. This CDR3 spans 13 amino acids. CDR3 DNA sequence: TGTGCCATCAAGGACAGGGGTAACGGGGAGCTGTTTTTT. This sequence encodes CAIKDRGNGELFF.

V and J are TRBV6-4 and TRBJ2-2; 11 bases are shared with TRBD2. Per the germline V gene, CDR1 is MRHNA and CDR2 is SNTAGT. This CDR3 is built from 15 residues. The trim removed 3 bases at V and 6 bases at J, leaving 3 bases unmatched. CDR3 sequence (DNA): TGTGCCAGCAGTGAACTAGCGGGAGTATCCGGGGAGCTGTTTTTT. This sequence encodes CASSELAGVSGELFF.

In this sample, this clone turned up once. This rearrangement joins TRBV5-1 to TRBJ2-1, with 8 bases aligning to TRBD1. CDR3 length equals 16 residues. Germline V gene sequence: CDR1 SGHRS, CDR2 YFSETQ. The ends lost 0 bases at V and 2 bases at J; junction bases unmatched: 4. The CDR3 sequence: CASSLVAGGPYNEQFF. The CDR3 DNA is TGCGCCAGCAGCTTGGTCGCAGGGGGCCCCTACAATGAGCAGTTCTTC. Using reference TRBV5-1 and TRBJ2-1 for the parts outside the CDR3, the full variable domain is KAGVTQTPRYLIKTRGQQVTLSCSPISGHRSVSWYQQTPGQGLQFLFEYFSETQRNKGNFPGRFSGRQFSNSRSEMNVSTLELGDSALYLCASSLVAGGPYNEQFFGPGTRLTVL.

The V and J genes are TRBV28 and TRBJ1-6; 9 positions agree with TRBD1. V trimming: 5 bases; J trimming: 9 bases; junction bases outside the gene matches: 8. CDR3 length equals 15 residues. CDR1 MDHEN and CDR2 SYDVKM come from the germline V gene. Here the CDR3 DNA reads TGTGCCAGCAGTCGAACACAGGGGGCTGGTTCACCCCTCCACTTT. Protein sequence: CASSRTQGAGSPLHF.

V gene TRBV5-1 combines with J gene TRBJ2-2, with D possibly being TRBD1 (7 bases). The CDR3 spans 14 residues. V was clipped by 2 bases and J by 7 bases, with 12 bases between them. CDR1 SGHRS and CDR2 YFSETQ come from the germline V gene. The DNA for the CDR3 is TGCGCCAGCAGCTTCAGGGGGGAAGGCGGGGAGCTGTTTTTT. It specifies CASSFRGEGGELFF.

V and J are TRBV9 and TRBJ2-7; D not certain. V was cut by 4 bases and J by 10 bases, with 15 bases left in between. The CDR3 totals 12 residues. CDR1 and CDR2 from the germline V gene are SGDLS and YYNGEE. The chain's CDR3 is CASSLDSSVQYF. DNA of the CDR3: TGTGCCAGCAGCCTCGACTCCTCTGTACAGTACTTC.

The V gene is TRBV5-1, the J gene TRBJ2-7; tentative D call: TRBD1 (6 bases). The V end was cut by 0 bases, the J end by 6 bases, with 19 bases between. Germline V gene sequence: CDR1 SGHRS, CDR2 YFSETQ. This CDR3 has 16 amino acids. This CDR3 reads CASSLDGGSVSGEQYF. For the CDR3, the DNA is TGCGCCAGCAGCTTGGATGGGGGCTCGGTTTCGGGCGAGCAGTACTTC.

The gene calls are TRBV2 and TRBJ2-1, with TRBD2 matching 8 bases. Germline V gives CDR1 SNHLY, CDR2 FYNNEI. Unmatched junction bases numbered 8, after V lost 7 bases and J lost 0 bases. CDR3 size: 16 residues. The CDR3 spells CASIRAGASSYNEQFF. CDR3 nucleotides: TGTGCCAGCATTAGAGCGGGGGCGAGCTCCTACAATGAGCAGTTCTTC.

This chain joins TRBV11-3 and TRBJ2-2; no firm D call. The CDR3 runs to 15 residues. Germline lookup yields CDR1 SGHNT and CDR2 YENEEA. The V end was cut by 5 bases, the J end by 0 bases, with 10 bases between. The CDR3 region is CASSPTNTNTGELFF. The CDR3 DNA sequence: TGTGCCAGCAGCCCCACCAACACGAACACCGGGGAGCTGTTTTTT.

The rearrangement links TRBV6-5 to TRBJ2-7, with 8 positions matching TRBD1. CDR1 MNHEY and CDR2 SVGAGI come from the germline V gene. The CDR3 is 15 residues long. Germline trimming cut 6 bases from V and 1 base from J; bases unmatched to any gene: 8. The CDR3 here is CASRSTGAPSYEQYF. The CDR3 nucleotides are TGTGCCAGCAGGTCGACAGGGGCCCCATCCTACGAGCAGTACTTC.

This clone came up once. The chain couples TRBV7-8 to TRBJ2-5, with 7 bases that match TRBD1. With 7 bases clipped from V and 0 bases from J, the junction kept 5 bases outside the gene matches. This CDR3 comprises 14 residues. Germline CDR1 reads SGHVS; CDR2 reads FQNEAQ. CDR3 protein: CASTLGQHQETQYF. CDR3 nucleotide sequence: TGTGCCAGCACCCTGGGACAGCACCAAGAGACCCAGTACTTC. Combining the CDR3 with reference TRBV7-8 and TRBJ2-5 gives the whole variable domain GAGVSQSPRYKVAKRGQDVALRCDPISGHVSLFWYQQALGQGPEFLTYFQNEAQLDKSGLPSDRFFAERPEGSVSTLKIQRTQQEDSAVYLCASTLGQHQETQYFGPGTRLLVL.

This clone was detected a few times. This chain joins TRBV25-1 and TRBJ2-7; TRBD1 agrees at 9 bases. The CDR3 has 15 amino acids. Looked up from germline, CDR1 is MGHDK and CDR2 is SYGVNS. The junction had 8 bases not matched to a gene; V was cut back by 5 bases and J by 3 bases. CDR3 DNA sequence: TGTGCCAGCAGTAGCGGGCGGGACAGGGTCTACGAGCAGTACTTC. Translating gives CASSSGRDRVYEQYF.

This clone turned up a few times. The rearrangement joins TRBV3-1 (or the pseudogene TRBV3-2) to TRBJ1-6; 8 nucleotides line up with TRBD1. V was clipped by 1 base and J by 6 bases; unmatched bases: 8. CDR1 is LGHDT and CDR2 is YNNKEL in the germline V gene (reference sequence). This CDR3 has 17 amino acids. The CDR3: CASSQARTGIGNSPLHF. Written as DNA, the CDR3 is TGTGCCAGCAGCCAAGCCCGGACAGGGATAGGTAATTCACCCCTCCACTTT.

The chain carries TRBV11-2 and TRBJ1-2; TRBD1 aligns across 9 bases. J was trimmed by 8 bases and V by 4 bases; bases with no gene match: 5. Germline V CDR1 and CDR2: SGHAT, FQNNGV. The CDR3 loop spans 13 amino acids. The chain's CDR3 is CASSSQGARGYTF. The CDR3 DNA follows: TGTGCCAGCAGCTCACAGGGGGCGAGGGGCTACACCTTC.

The rearrangement uses TRBV5-6 and TRBJ2-7; D is perhaps TRBD2 (6 bases). This CDR3 has 14 residues. V lost 4 bases, J lost 3 bases, and 14 bases lay in between. CDR1 is SGHDT, CDR2 YYEEEE, per germline. DNA of the CDR3: TGTGCCAGCAGCCGAGCGGGTGTCGGCTACGAGCAGTACTTC. It encodes CASSRAGVGYEQYF.

This chain joins TRBV27 and TRBJ2-2; no definite D call. The CDR3 is made up of 11 amino acids. Between the trimmed V and J ends, which lost 8 bases and 3 bases, there was a span of 4 bases. The germline CDR1 and CDR2 sequences are MNHEY and SMNVEV (reference sequence). DNA of the CDR3: TGTGCCAGCTCGGACACCGGGGAGCTGTTTTTT. Translated, it gives CASSDTGELFF.

The chain employs TRBV9 and TRBJ2-5; TRBD1 might be the D (7 bases). Trimming took off 4 bases at V and 2 bases at J, with 21 bases between the two ends. CDR1 is SGDLS and CDR2 is YYNGEE in the germline V gene. The CDR3 is made up of 17 amino acids. The CDR3 bases are TGTGCCAGCAGCCCACGCGGCTTGACAGGGAGGCAAGAGACCCAGTACTTC. Translation gives CASSPRGLTGRQETQYF. Supplemented by reference TRBV9 and TRBJ2-5, the full variable domain reads DSGVTQTPKHLITATGQRVTLRCSPRSGDLSVYWYQQSLDQGLQFLIQYYNGEERAKGNILERFSAQQFPDLHSELNLSSLELGDSALYFCASSPRGLTGRQETQYFGPGTRLLVL.

V is TRBV4-1 and J is TRBJ1-2, with D unclear. CDR3 size: 14 residues. The V end lost 0 bases, the J end lost 10 bases, and 15 bases lay between the germline ends. Germline assignment: CDR1 MGHRA and CDR2 YSYEKL. The CDR3 nucleotides read TGCGCCAGCAGCCAAGATCAAGGTAGAGGAGACTACACCTTC. Translation: CASSQDQGRGDYTF.

This chain joins TRBV30 and TRBJ1-1, with no clear D. Germline V lookup: CDR1 GTSNPN, CDR2 SVGIG (reference sequence). The CDR3 spans 13 residues. V dropped 3 bases and J dropped 3 bases, with 11 bases sitting between them. The CDR3 coding sequence is TGTGCCTGGAGCGCGACAAGTTACACTGAAGCTTTCTTT. Its protein is CAWSATSYTEAFF.

V usage is TRBV18 and J usage is TRBJ2-3, with TRBD1 as a possible D gene (5 bases). In germline, CDR1 is KGHSH, CDR2 LQKENI. V was trimmed by 2 bases and J by 0 bases, leaving 12 bases between them. The CDR3 is made up of 16 amino acids. The CDR3 DNA reads as TGTGCCAGCTCACCATCAAAGACAGCTAGCACAGATACGCAGTATTTT. Translated, it gives CASSPSKTASTDTQYF.

The J gene is TRBJ1-5, the V gene TRBV19; 10 positions match TRBD1. Per germline, CDR1 LNHDA and CDR2 SQIVND (reference sequence). The ends lost 7 bases at V and 5 bases at J; junction bases unmatched: 14. The length of the CDR3 is 17 residues. The CDR3: CASNRLLGQGVDQPQHF. The CDR3 bases are TGTGCCAGTAATCGACTGCTAGGACAGGGGGTTGATCAGCCCCAGCATTTT.

This rearrangement joins TRBV6-6 to TRBJ2-7; 7 nucleotides align to TRBD2. The CDR3 loop spans 15 amino acids. In germline, CDR1 is MNHNY, CDR2 SVGAGI (reference sequence). After removal of 0 bases from V and 4 bases from J, the junction contained 6 bases not matched to a gene. The CDR3 spells CASSYSRLAVYEQYF. As DNA, the CDR3 is TGTGCCAGCAGTTACTCGCGGCTAGCGGTATACGAGCAGTACTTC.

This chain connects TRBV3-1 (or the pseudogene TRBV3-2) to TRBJ2-7; perhaps TRBD2 as D (6 bases). V was shortened by 3 bases and J by 0 bases, with 9 bases between the two germline ends. The CDR3 sequence is 14 residues long. Germline V gene data show CDR1 as LGHDT and CDR2 as YNNKEL (reference sequence). The DNA of the CDR3 is TGTGCCAGCAGCCATGGGACTGACTCCTACGAGCAGTACTTC. Protein: CASSHGTDSYEQYF.